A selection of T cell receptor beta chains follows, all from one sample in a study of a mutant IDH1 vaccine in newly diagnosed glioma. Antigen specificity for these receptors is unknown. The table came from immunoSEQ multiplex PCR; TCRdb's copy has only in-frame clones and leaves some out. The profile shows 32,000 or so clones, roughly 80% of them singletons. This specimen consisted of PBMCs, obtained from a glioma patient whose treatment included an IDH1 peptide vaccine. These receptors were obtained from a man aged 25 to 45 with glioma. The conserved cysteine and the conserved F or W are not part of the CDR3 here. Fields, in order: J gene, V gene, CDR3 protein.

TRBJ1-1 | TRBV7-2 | ASSFTGGKGTEAF
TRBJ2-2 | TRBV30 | ASRLAVNTGELF
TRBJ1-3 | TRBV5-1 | ASSVTGSGNTIY
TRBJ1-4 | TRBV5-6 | ASSWAGTGDEKLF
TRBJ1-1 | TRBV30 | AWRAGVQRATEAF
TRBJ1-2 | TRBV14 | ASSQSADYGYT
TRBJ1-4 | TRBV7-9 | ASSLSGAEKLF
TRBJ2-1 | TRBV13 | ASSLVSSPGLASHEQF
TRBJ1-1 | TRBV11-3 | ASSLGAGNTEAF
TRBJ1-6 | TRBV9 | ASSAGPTTNSPLH
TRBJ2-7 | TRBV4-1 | ASSQDLTSGRAYEQY
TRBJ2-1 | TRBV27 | ASRTNRGAYNEQF
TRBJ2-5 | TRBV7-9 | ASSPRGSGGSQETQY
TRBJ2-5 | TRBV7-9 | ASSPRTGVVEETQY
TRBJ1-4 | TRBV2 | ASGLSANEKLF
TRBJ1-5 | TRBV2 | ASSGVRPSQH
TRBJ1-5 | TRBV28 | ASSSQEYQPQH
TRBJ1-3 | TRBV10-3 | AISESVRAGNTIY
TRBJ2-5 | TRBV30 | AWSKKMAGALGMETQY
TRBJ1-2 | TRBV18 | ASSLAGSDDYGYT
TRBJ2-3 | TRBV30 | AWSRGRRLAGPTDTQY
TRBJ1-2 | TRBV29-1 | STGTADNYGYT
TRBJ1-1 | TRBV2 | ASSAWGGRVTEAF
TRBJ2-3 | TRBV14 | ASSPRTSGSPTDTQY
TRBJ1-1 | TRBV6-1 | ASREQGWAF
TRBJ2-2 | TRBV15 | ATSVSRGELF
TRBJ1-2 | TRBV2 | ASRDGTVLNYGYT
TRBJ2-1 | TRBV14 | ASSQDEFWGDPLKEQF
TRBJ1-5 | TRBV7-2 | ASSKILRGSYSNQPQH
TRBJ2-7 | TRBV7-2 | ASSLAGRGAHYEQY
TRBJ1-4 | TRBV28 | ASSLRTSTNEKLF
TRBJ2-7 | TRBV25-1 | ASSPGSGASVGEQY
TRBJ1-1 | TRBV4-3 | ASSPSERVSPEAF
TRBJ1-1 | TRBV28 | ASSLWIGGHNTEAF
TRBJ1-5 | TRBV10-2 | ASSERGRNQPQH
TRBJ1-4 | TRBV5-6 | ASSLGADEKLF
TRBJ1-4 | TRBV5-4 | ASSLGDGGEKLF
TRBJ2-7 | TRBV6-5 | ASSGTDGYEQY
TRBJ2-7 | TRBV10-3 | AISGGLGGSAGEQY
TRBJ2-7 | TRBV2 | ASSEERRAFYEQY
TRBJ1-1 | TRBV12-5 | ASGLVGRTDEAF
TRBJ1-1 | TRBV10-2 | ASSESGRMNTEAF
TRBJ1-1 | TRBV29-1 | SALEGETEAF